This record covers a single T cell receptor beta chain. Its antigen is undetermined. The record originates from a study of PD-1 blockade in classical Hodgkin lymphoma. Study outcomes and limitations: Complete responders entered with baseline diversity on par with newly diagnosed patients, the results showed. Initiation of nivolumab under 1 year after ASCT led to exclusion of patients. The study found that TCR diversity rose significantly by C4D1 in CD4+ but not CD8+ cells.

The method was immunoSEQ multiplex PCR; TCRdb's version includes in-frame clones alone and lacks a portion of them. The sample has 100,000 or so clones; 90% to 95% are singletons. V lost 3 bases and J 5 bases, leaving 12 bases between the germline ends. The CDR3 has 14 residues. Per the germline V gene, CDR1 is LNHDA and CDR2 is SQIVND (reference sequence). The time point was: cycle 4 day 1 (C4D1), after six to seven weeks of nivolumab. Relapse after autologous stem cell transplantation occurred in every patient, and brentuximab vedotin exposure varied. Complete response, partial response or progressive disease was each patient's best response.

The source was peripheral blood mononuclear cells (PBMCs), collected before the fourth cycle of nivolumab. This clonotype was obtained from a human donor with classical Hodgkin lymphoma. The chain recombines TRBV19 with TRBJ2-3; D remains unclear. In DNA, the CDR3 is TGTGCCAGTAGTATGCCCTCGGTGAGAGATACGCAGTATTTT. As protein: CASSMPSVRDTQYF.